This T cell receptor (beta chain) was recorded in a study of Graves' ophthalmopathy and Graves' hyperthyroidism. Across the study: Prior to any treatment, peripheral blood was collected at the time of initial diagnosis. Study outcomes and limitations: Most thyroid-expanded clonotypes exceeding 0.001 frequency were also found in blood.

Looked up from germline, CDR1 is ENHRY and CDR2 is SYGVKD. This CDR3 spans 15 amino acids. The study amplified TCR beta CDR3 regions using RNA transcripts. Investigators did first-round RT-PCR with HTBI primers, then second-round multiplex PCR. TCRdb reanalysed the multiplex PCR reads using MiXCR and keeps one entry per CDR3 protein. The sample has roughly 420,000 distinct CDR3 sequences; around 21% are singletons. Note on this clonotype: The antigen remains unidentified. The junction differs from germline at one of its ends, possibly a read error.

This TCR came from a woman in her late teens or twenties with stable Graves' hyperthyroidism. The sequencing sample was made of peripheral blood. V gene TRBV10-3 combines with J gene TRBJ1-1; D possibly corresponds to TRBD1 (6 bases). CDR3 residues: CAISDSGGVNTEACF. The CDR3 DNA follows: TGTGCCATCAGTGACTCCGGGGGCGTGAACACTGAAGCTTGCTTT.